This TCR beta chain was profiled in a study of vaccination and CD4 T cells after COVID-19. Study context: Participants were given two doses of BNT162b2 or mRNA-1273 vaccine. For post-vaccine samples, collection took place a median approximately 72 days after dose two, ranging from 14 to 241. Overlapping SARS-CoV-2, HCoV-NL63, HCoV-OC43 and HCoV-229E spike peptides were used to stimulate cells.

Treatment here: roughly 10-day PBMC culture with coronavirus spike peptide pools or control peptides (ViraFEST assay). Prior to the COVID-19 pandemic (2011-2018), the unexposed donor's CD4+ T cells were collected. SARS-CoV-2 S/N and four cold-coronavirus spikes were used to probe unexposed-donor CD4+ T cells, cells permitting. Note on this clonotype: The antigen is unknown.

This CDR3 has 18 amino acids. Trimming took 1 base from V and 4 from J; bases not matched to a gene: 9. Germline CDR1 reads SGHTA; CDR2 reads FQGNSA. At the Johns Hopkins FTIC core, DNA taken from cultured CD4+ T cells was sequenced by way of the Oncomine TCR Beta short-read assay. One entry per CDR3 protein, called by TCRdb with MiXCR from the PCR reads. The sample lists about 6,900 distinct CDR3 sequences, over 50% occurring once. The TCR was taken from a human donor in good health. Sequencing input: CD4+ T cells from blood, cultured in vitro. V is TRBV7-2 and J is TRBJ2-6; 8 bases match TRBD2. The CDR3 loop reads CASSLGGGGLIGANVLTF. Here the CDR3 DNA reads TGTGCCAGCAGCTTAGGAGGCGGGGGGTTAATCGGGGCCAACGTCCTGACTTTC.